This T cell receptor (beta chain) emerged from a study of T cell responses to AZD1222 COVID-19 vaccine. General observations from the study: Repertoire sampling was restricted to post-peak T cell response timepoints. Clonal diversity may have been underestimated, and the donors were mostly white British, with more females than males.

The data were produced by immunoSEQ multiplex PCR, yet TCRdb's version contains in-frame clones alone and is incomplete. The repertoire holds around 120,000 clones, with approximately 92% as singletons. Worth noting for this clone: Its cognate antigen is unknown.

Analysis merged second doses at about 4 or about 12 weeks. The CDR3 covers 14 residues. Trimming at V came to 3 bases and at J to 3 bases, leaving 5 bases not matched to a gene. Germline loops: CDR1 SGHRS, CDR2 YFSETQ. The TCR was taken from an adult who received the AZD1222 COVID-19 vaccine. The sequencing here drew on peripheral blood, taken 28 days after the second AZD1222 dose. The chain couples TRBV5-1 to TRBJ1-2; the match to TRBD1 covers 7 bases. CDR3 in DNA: TGCGCCAGCAGCTCCTACAGGGGTGACTATGGCTACACCTTC. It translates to CASSSYRGDYGYTF.